The 27 T cell receptor beta chains below come from one sample, sequenced in a study of Graves' ophthalmopathy and Graves' hyperthyroidism. Amplification from RNA transcripts yielded the TCR beta CDR3 regions. The authors performed first-round RT-PCR with HTBI primers and then a second-round multiplex PCR. From the multiplex PCR reads, TCRdb called clonotypes with MiXCR, one entry per CDR3 protein. The sample has approximately 410,000 distinct CDR3 sequences, less than 20% seen once. The sequencing input was peripheral blood. The receptor source for this set is a woman younger than 30 with stable Graves' hyperthyroidism.

This clonotype was counted at least ten times. The J gene is TRBJ2-7, the V gene TRBV20-1; 8 nucleotides match TRBD2. Losses at the gene ends were 1 base for V and 3 bases for J; bases not matched to a gene: 5. Germline loops: CDR1 DFQATT, CDR2 SNEGSKA (reference sequence). This CDR3 comprises 14 residues. CDR3 loop: CSARVSGTSYEQYF. The DNA for the CDR3 is TGCAGTGCTAGAGTGTCCGGGACTAGCTACGAGCAGTACTTC.

This clonotype was seen repeatedly, ten times or more. This sequence joins TRBV7-8 and TRBJ1-6, with D unclear. V was cut by 2 bases and J by 8 bases, with 13 bases left in between. Germline V CDR1 and CDR2: SGHVS, FQNEAQ. The CDR3 is made up of 15 amino acids. The CDR3 DNA is TGTGCCAGCAGCTTATCGACACGGATGGATTCACCCCTCCACTTT. Amino acids: CASSLSTRMDSPLHF.

This clonotype has only a few counts. V and J are TRBV3-1 and TRBJ2-7; D not resolved. This CDR3 has 14 residues. V gave up 4 bases and J gave up 0 bases, with 10 bases separating them. Germline lookup yields CDR1 LGHDT and CDR2 YNNKEL (reference sequence). The CDR3 is CASSLYLSSYEQYF. The DNA for the CDR3 is TGTGCCAGCAGCCTCTACTTGAGCTCCTACGAGCAGTACTTC.

This clonotype was recorded many times. The V and J genes are TRBV20-1 and TRBJ1-5; tentatively, D is TRBD1 (6 bases). The CDR3 is 13 amino acids. Trimming removed 3 bases from V and 3 bases from J, with 9 bases in between. Germline values: CDR1 DFQATT, CDR2 SNEGSKA (reference sequence). Here the CDR3 reads CSARDSLNQPQHF. The CDR3, as DNA: TGCAGTGCTAGGGACAGCCTCAATCAGCCCCAGCATTTT.

This clonotype appeared many times. This chain joins TRBV6-2 or TRBV6-3 and TRBJ1-1, with TRBD1 matching over 8 bases. Germline V lookup: CDR1 MNHEY, CDR2 SVGEGT. The J segment lost 5 bases and the V segment lost 2 bases, leaving 4 bases of the junction unmatched. The CDR3 runs 14 residues. The CDR3, as DNA: TGTGCCAGCAGTTACCAGGGGGCCGGGACTGAAGCTTTCTTT. It yields the protein CASSYQGAGTEAFF.

In this sample, this clonotype turned up many times. V usage is TRBV6-5 and J usage is TRBJ2-5, with TRBD2 identical over 11 bases. This CDR3 region has 16 residues. The trim removed 4 bases at V and 3 bases at J, leaving 7 bases unmatched. The germline V gene encodes CDR1 MNHEY and CDR2 SVGAGI. CDR3 in amino acids: CASSSPMGLAEETQYF. The CDR3 nucleotides read TGTGCCAGCAGTTCCCCGATGGGACTAGCGGAAGAGACCCAGTACTTC.

This clonotype was seen many times. CDR3 residues: CASSLRGGASGYTF. CDR3 DNA: TGTGCCAGCAGCTTAAGGGGGGGCGCGAGTGGCTACACCTTC. The genes are TRBV7-3 and TRBJ1-2; TRBD1 is a possible D gene (6 bases). There are 14 residues in the CDR3. Trimming removed 1 base from V and 7 bases from J, with 13 bases in between. Looked up from germline, CDR1 is SGHTA and CDR2 is FQGTGA.

Concerning this clonotype: Just one base apart from a much larger clone, this may be a read error. The chain combines TRBV6-1 with TRBJ1-2; D gene uncertain. The V end was cut by 6 bases, the J end by 9 bases, with 20 bases between. The length of the CDR3 is 14 residues. From germline, CDR1 is MNHNS and CDR2 SASEGT. The CDR3 protein is CASSPRVVGYCYTF. The CDR3 bases are TGTGCCAGCAGCCCCCGGGTCGTAGGGTATTGCTACACCTTC.

The sample holds many counts of this clonotype. V and J are TRBV20-1 and TRBJ2-4; D may correspond to TRBD1 or TRBD2 (6 bases each). This CDR3 region has 16 residues. V was pared by 0 bases and J by 4 bases, with 16 bases between. The germline gives CDR1 DFQATT, CDR2 SNEGSKA (reference sequence). The CDR3 nucleotides read TGCAGTGCTAGAGATGGGACCGGGGGCGGGAAAAACATTCAGTACTTC. Encoded protein: CSARDGTGGGKNIQYF.

To note about this clonotype: The junction differs from germline at one of its ends, possibly a read error. The chain has TRBV10-1 and TRBJ1-5; D not resolved. From germline, CDR1 is WNHNN and CDR2 SYGVQD (reference sequence). The CDR3 sequence is 12 residues long. CDR3 DNA sequence: TGCGCCAGCAGTGATAGCGATCAGCCCCAGCATTTT. It specifies CASSDSDQPQHF.

Concerning this clonotype: This may arise from a read error, as a much more abundant clone is one base away. This CDR3 is missing its conserved last phenylalanine or tryptophan, likely due to a read error. The chain couples TRBV5-1 to TRBJ1-1; 7 bases are shared with TRBD1. The CDR3 covers 13 residues. The ends lost 3 bases at V and 1 base at J; junction bases unmatched: 0. Germline CDR1 SGHRS, CDR2 YFSETQ. CDR3 region: CASSWDRNTEAFL. The DNA of the CDR3 is TGCGCCAGCAGCTGGGACAGGAACACTGAAGCTTTCCTT.

This clonotype was counted only a few times. The chain couples TRBV7-3 to TRBJ1-1, with a weak D call TRBD1 (5 bases). CDR3 length: 14 residues. Germline V lookup: CDR1 SGHTA, CDR2 FQGTGA. V was pared by 2 bases and J by 5 bases, with 12 bases between. CDR3: CASSLFGGETEAFF. In DNA, the CDR3 is TGTGCCAGCAGCTTATTCGGGGGAGAGACTGAAGCTTTCTTT. The full variable domain, with the rest looked up from reference TRBV7-3 and TRBJ1-1, is GAGVSQTPSNKVTEKGKYVELRCDPISGHTALYWYRQSLGQGPEFLIYFQGTGAADDSGLPNDRFFAVRPEGSVSTLKIQRTERGDSAVYLCASSLFGGETEAFFGQGTRLTVV.

At least ten counts were recorded for this clonotype. This chain's CDR3 is CSAGTVYEQYF. As DNA, the CDR3 is TGCAGCGCCGGGACAGTCTACGAGCAGTACTTC. V is TRBV29-1 and J is TRBJ2-7; 7 bases align to TRBD1. CDR3 length: 11 residues. In germline, CDR1 is SQVTM, CDR2 ANQGSEA. V trimming: 7 bases; J trimming: 3 bases; junction bases outside the gene matches: 3.

At least ten counts were recorded for this clonotype. The rearrangement uses TRBV19 and TRBJ1-1; the D gene is possibly TRBD1 (6 bases). CDR3 length equals 14 residues. V lost 10 bases, J lost 0 bases, and 15 bases lay in between. Germline V gene data show CDR1 as LNHDA and CDR2 as SQIVND (reference sequence). The CDR3 bases are TGTGCCACAGCCGGGACACACATGAACACTGAAGCTTTCTTT. Translated, it gives CATAGTHMNTEAFF.

This clonotype was detected many times. V is TRBV13 and J is TRBJ1-1; D call uncertain. The germline CDR1 and CDR2 sequences are PRHDT and FYEKMQ (reference sequence). This CDR3 comprises 13 residues. Trimming removed 1 base at V and 5 bases at J, with 8 bases between. The CDR3, as DNA: TGTGCCAGCAGCTTAGAACGAAGGACTGAAGCTTTCTTT. This codes for CASSLERRTEAFF.

The rearrangement uses TRBV7-6 and TRBJ2-7; the D is unclear. Germline CDR1 SGHVS, CDR2 FNYEAQ. This CDR3 is built from 15 residues. Trimming removed 4 bases at V and 3 bases at J, with 16 bases between. CDR3 region: CASSSERAPHYEQYF. The CDR3 region has the DNA TGTGCCAGCAGCTCCGAAAGGGCTCCACACTACGAGCAGTACTTC.

V and J are TRBV6-1 and TRBJ1-5; 7 nucleotides agree with TRBD1. Losses at the gene ends were 6 bases for V and 6 bases for J; bases not matched to a gene: 5. The CDR3 is 13 residues long. The germline V gene encodes CDR1 MNHNS and CDR2 SASEGT. This CDR3 reads CASRATGTQPQHF. CDR3 coding DNA: TGTGCCAGCAGAGCGACAGGGACTCAGCCCCAGCATTTT.

This clonotype occurred a few times. The rearrangement joins TRBV7-2 to TRBJ2-2; D remains ambiguous. The V gene's germline CDR1 is SGHTA and CDR2 FQGNSA. The length of the CDR3 is 13 residues. The ends were cut back, 5 bases at V and 9 bases at J, with 13 bases in the middle. This CDR3 is CASSRISDRELFF. In nucleotides, the CDR3 is TGTGCCAGCAGCCGCATTTCCGACCGGGAGCTGTTTTTT.

The chain carries TRBV6-1 and TRBJ2-5, with D tentatively TRBD1 or TRBD2 (5 bases each). The CDR3 is 14 residues long. The V gene's germline CDR1 is MNHNS and CDR2 SASEGT. V lost 5 bases and J 7 bases, leaving 17 bases between the germline ends. CDR3 protein: CASSPNRGPVTQYF. DNA of the CDR3: TGTGCCAGCAGTCCCAATCGGGGCCCGGTGACCCAGTACTTC.

This clonotype was detected only a few times. V usage is TRBV2 and J usage is TRBJ2-1; no definite D call. This CDR3 is built from 17 residues. Trimming removed 4 bases at V and 0 bases at J, with 16 bases between. Germline V gene lookup returns CDR1 SNHLY and CDR2 FYNNEI. The CDR3 DNA reads TGTGCCAGCAGTGGCCCCGCCGGCGGAAGCTCCTACAATGAGCAGTTCTTC. Translation gives CASSGPAGGSSYNEQFF.

This clonotype was recorded a few times. The CDR3 ends on some other residue instead of the conserved phenylalanine or tryptophan, so this is likely a read error. V gene TRBV5-1 combines with J gene TRBJ1-2, with D hard to call. Looked up from germline, CDR1 is SGHRS and CDR2 is YFSETQ. The CDR3 contains 15 residues. V was cut by 5 bases and J by 1 base, with 15 bases left in between. The CDR3 here is CASRLRQGGNYGYTL. In DNA form, the CDR3 reads TGCGCCAGCAGACTGAGACAAGGTGGTAACTATGGCTACACCCTC.

This clonotype came up many times. The chain carries TRBV6-2 or TRBV6-3 and TRBJ2-2; D unresolved. The length of the CDR3 is 15 residues. The V end lost 4 bases, the J end lost 3 bases, and 12 bases lay between the germline ends. Per the germline V gene, CDR1 is MNHEY and CDR2 is SVGEGT. The CDR3 protein is CASSSSYPHTGELFF. The CDR3 DNA is TGTGCCAGCAGTTCCAGTTACCCGCACACCGGGGAGCTGTTTTTT.

The V and J genes are TRBV12-3 or TRBV12-4 and TRBJ2-2, with D perhaps being TRBD1 or TRBD2 (6 bases each). The CDR3 has 14 amino acids. Deletions cut 7 bases from V and 1 base from J, with 10 bases between. Here the CDR3 reads CASTKGGNTGELFF. The CDR3 DNA reads as TGTGCCAGCACCAAGGGGGGGAACACCGGGGAGCTGTTTTTT.

This clonotype was counted at least ten times. This chain uses TRBV12-3 or TRBV12-4 with TRBJ2-5; the D is unclear. The V end was cut by 3 bases, the J end by 5 bases, with 19 bases between. The CDR3 loop spans 16 amino acids. The CDR3: CASSFGGPVVSETQYF. The CDR3 DNA sequence: TGTGCCAGCAGTTTCGGTGGACCAGTGGTCTCGGAGACCCAGTACTTC.

This clonotype was seen repeatedly, ten times or more. The rearrangement links TRBV2 to TRBJ1-1, with a possible D match to TRBD1 (5 bases). Trimming shortened V by 8 bases and J by 4 bases, and 14 bases separated the two germline ends. The CDR3 runs to 13 residues. CDR1 and CDR2 from the germline V gene are SNHLY and FYNNEI. The CDR3: CASFSQGGTEAFF. CDR3 bases: TGTGCCAGCTTCTCCCAGGGTGGCACTGAAGCTTTCTTT. The full variable domain, rest sourced from reference TRBV2 and TRBJ1-1, is EPEVTQTPSHQVTQMGQEVILRCVPISNHLYFYWYRQILGQKVEFLVSFYNNEISEKSEIFDDQFSVERPDGSNFTLKIRSTKLEDSAMYFCASFSQGGTEAFFGQGTRLTVV.

This clonotype was seen many times. V gene TRBV12-3 or TRBV12-4 combines with J gene TRBJ1-1, with D perhaps TRBD1 (5 bases). The V end was cut by 6 bases, the J end by 3 bases, with 20 bases between. The CDR3 loop spans 16 amino acids. CDR3 sequence reads: CASSSSSEGLDTEAFF. DNA for the CDR3: TGTGCCAGCAGCTCATCCAGCGAGGGGTTGGACACTGAAGCTTTCTTT.

In this sample, this clonotype turned up many times. The CDR3 is CAISDPTGTNTEAFF. As DNA, the CDR3 is TGTGCCATCAGTGACCCGACAGGGACGAACACTGAAGCTTTCTTT. The chain is built from TRBV10-3 and TRBJ1-1, with 7 bases identical to TRBD1. The germline V gene encodes CDR1 ENHRY and CDR2 SYGVKD. V trimming: 3 bases; J trimming: 1 base; junction bases outside the gene matches: 5. The CDR3 length is 15 residues.